These 23 T cell receptor beta chains were sequenced from one sample in a study of T cell responses to AZD1222 COVID-19 vaccine. TCRdb's table, derived via immunoSEQ multiplex PCR, lists solely in-frame clones and lacks some. The sample contains more than 150,000 clones, roughly 88% of which appear only once. The sequencing here drew on peripheral blood, taken on day 0 of AZD1222 vaccination. The receptors were gathered from an adult in good health.

The V and J genes are TRBV30 and TRBJ2-7; D remains ambiguous. Per the germline V gene, CDR1 is GTSNPN and CDR2 is SVGIG (reference sequence). Trimming took 3 bases from V and 5 from J, leaving 11 bases between them. CDR3 length: 12 amino acids. The CDR3 sequence: CAWRYDGDEQYF. DNA of the CDR3: TGTGCCTGGAGGTACGATGGGGACGAGCAGTACTTC.

This chain links TRBV7-6 with TRBJ1-1; D ambiguous. This CDR3 is built from 13 residues. The germline V and J ends were trimmed by 5 bases and 1 base, with 8 bases remaining between them. Looked up from germline, CDR1 is SGHVS and CDR2 is FNYEAQ. The CDR3 DNA follows: TGTGCCAGCAGCCCGACAACGAACACTGAAGCTTTCTTT. Translating gives CASSPTTNTEAFF.

This clone showed up just a few times. The J gene is TRBJ1-3, the V gene TRBV3-1 (or the pseudogene TRBV3-2), with D unresolved. Germline loops: CDR1 LGHDT, CDR2 YNNKEL (reference sequence). The CDR3 is 15 residues long. The V and J ends lost 0 bases and 3 bases respectively, with 9 bases between them. The CDR3 region is CASSQEIGYGNTIYF. In DNA, the CDR3 is TGTGCCAGCAGCCAAGAGATAGGTTATGGAAACACCATATATTTT.

This sequence joins TRBV11-2 and TRBJ2-3; 11 bases map to TRBD1. Germline trimming cut 6 bases from V and 5 bases from J; bases unmatched to any gene: 7. The CDR3 covers 15 residues. Germline CDR1 and CDR2: SGHAT and FQNNGV. DNA for the CDR3: TGTGCCAGCAGTCGGACAGGGGGCGTCGGAGATACGCAGTATTTT. This gives the protein CASSRTGGVGDTQYF.

J is TRBJ2-3 and V is TRBV12-3 or TRBV12-4, with D tentatively TRBD1 (5 bases). There are 13 residues in the CDR3. Between the trimmed V and J ends, which lost 3 bases and 6 bases, there was a span of 10 bases. The CDR3, as DNA: TGTGCCAGCAGTTTTAGGGGCCGGGATACGCAGTATTTT. It encodes CASSFRGRDTQYF.

The chain uses TRBV3-1 (or the pseudogene TRBV3-2) and TRBJ1-1; D ambiguous. The germline gives CDR1 LGHDT, CDR2 YNNKEL (reference sequence). The CDR3 is made up of 15 amino acids. V was cut by 0 bases and J by 5 bases, with 13 bases left in between. CDR3 sequence reads: CASSQDRGVWTEAFF. The CDR3 DNA is TGTGCCAGCAGCCAAGATCGGGGAGTTTGGACTGAAGCTTTCTTT.

The V gene is TRBV27, the J gene TRBJ2-7, with D tentatively TRBD1 (5 bases). V lost 0 bases, J lost 3 bases, and 15 bases lay in between. CDR3 size: 16 residues. Germline CDR1 and CDR2: MNHEY and SMNVEV (reference sequence). The chain's CDR3 is CASSLSMTARGYEQYF. CDR3 sequence (DNA): TGTGCCAGCAGTTTATCGATGACAGCTAGAGGCTACGAGCAGTACTTC.

This clone showed up just a few times. The chain employs TRBV6-1 and TRBJ1-2, with D unclear. V shed 3 bases and J shed 3 bases, with 11 bases lying between them. The CDR3 loop spans 14 amino acids. The germline CDR1 and CDR2 sequences are MNHNS and SASEGT. CDR3 region: CASSERGGYYGYTF. Here the CDR3 DNA reads TGTGCCAGCAGTGAGCGGGGAGGGTACTATGGCTACACCTTC.

This clone occurred once. The chain recombines TRBV28 with TRBJ1-2; D is ambiguous. Per germline, CDR1 MDHEN and CDR2 SYDVKM. The CDR3 loop spans 14 amino acids. With 3 bases removed from V and 8 bases from J, the gap between germline ends came to 16 bases. DNA for the CDR3: TGTGCCAGCAGTTTGGTGGGCGGCCTGTGGGGCTACACCTTC. This sequence encodes CASSLVGGLWGYTF.

This chain links TRBV27 with TRBJ1-1; maybe TRBD1 (6 bases). V dropped 0 bases and J dropped 5 bases, with 10 bases sitting between them. The CDR3 consists of 14 residues. Germline lookup yields CDR1 MNHEY and CDR2 SMNVEV (reference sequence). The CDR3 DNA reads TGTGCCAGCAGTTTATCTGGGGGCTATACTGAAGCTTTCTTT. Translation: CASSLSGGYTEAFF.

This chain uses TRBV28 with TRBJ1-2; tentatively, D is TRBD1 (5 bases). The germline V and J ends were trimmed by 5 bases and 2 bases, with 12 bases remaining between them. There are 14 residues in the CDR3. Germline V gene lookup returns CDR1 MDHEN and CDR2 SYDVKM. The CDR3 sequence: CASSPHGANYGYTF. CDR3 nucleotide sequence: TGTGCCAGCAGTCCCCACGGGGCGAACTATGGCTACACCTTC.

In the case of this clone: Germline is not matched at one junction end, which may reflect a read error. The chain combines TRBV7-7 with TRBJ2-1; D gene ambiguous. This CDR3 is 14 amino acids long. Germline CDR1 and CDR2: SSHAT and FNYEAQ (reference sequence). DNA for the CDR3: TGTGCTAGCAGCTTAGGTGGCCATGACAATGAGCAGTTCTTC. As protein: CASSLGGHDNEQFF.

The rearrangement joins TRBV20-1 to TRBJ2-2, with no clear D. CDR3 size: 11 residues. Trimming removed 2 bases from V and 5 bases from J, with 3 bases in between. Germline lookup yields CDR1 DFQATT and CDR2 SNEGSKA (reference sequence). The CDR3 DNA sequence: TGCAGTGCTAGACCAACCGGGGAGCTGTTTTTT. Protein product: CSARPTGELFF.

The chain uses TRBV9 and TRBJ1-6; D is uncertain. This CDR3 has 14 residues. V shed 0 bases and J shed 8 bases, with 9 bases lying between them. CDR1 is SGDLS, CDR2 YYNGEE, per germline. The chain's CDR3 is CASSVESRDSPLHF. The CDR3 nucleotides read TGTGCCAGCAGCGTAGAGAGTCGGGATTCACCCCTCCACTTT.

J is TRBJ1-4 and V is TRBV3-1 (or the pseudogene TRBV3-2); unclear D gene. Trimming cost V 2 bases and J 4 bases, with 8 bases left between them. Germline lookup yields CDR1 LGHDT and CDR2 YNNKEL (reference sequence). The CDR3 is made up of 14 amino acids. The CDR3 DNA reads as TGTGCCAGCAGCCAACGGACCGTTAATGAAAAACTGTTTTTT. Translating gives CASSQRTVNEKLFF.

The chain is built from TRBV9 and TRBJ1-2; D gene uncertain. The CDR3 has 11 amino acids. The germline V gene encodes CDR1 SGDLS and CDR2 YYNGEE. V gave up 3 bases and J gave up 7 bases, with 7 bases separating them. The CDR3 sequence is CASSGQVGYTF. As DNA, the CDR3 is TGTGCCAGCAGCGGCCAAGTTGGCTACACCTTC.

The chain links TRBV11-1 to TRBJ1-6; a weak D match, TRBD1 (6 bases). The CDR3 runs to 12 residues. The germline V gene encodes CDR1 SGHAT and CDR2 FQDESV (reference sequence). The V and J ends lost 5 bases and 16 bases respectively, with 15 bases between them. CDR3 bases: TGTGCCAGCAGCCCCACAGGGTCGACTCTCCACTTT. Amino acids: CASSPTGSTLHF.

The V gene is TRBV4-1, the J gene TRBJ2-3; maybe TRBD2 (5 bases). Germline V lookup: CDR1 MGHRA, CDR2 YSYEKL. The CDR3 consists of 14 residues. Deletions cut 5 bases from V and 8 bases from J, with 17 bases between. This chain's CDR3 is CASSYEPGGGTQYF. The DNA of the CDR3 is TGCGCCAGCAGCTACGAGCCAGGAGGTGGTACGCAGTATTTT.

This clone was detected only a few times. This sequence joins TRBV11-3 and TRBJ1-3; D is unresolved. The CDR3 has 13 amino acids. V was pared by 4 bases and J by 4 bases, with 8 bases between. The germline CDR1 and CDR2 sequences are SGHNT and YENEEA. The DNA of the CDR3 is TGTGCCAGCAGCTCAGTCTCGGGAAACACCATATATTTT. As protein: CASSSVSGNTIYF. Variable domain in full (rest from reference TRBV11-3 and TRBJ1-3): EAGVVQSPRYKIIEKKQPVAFWCNPISGHNTLYWYLQNLGQGPELLIRYENEEAVDDSQLPKDRFSAERLKGVDSTLKIQPAELGDSAVYLCASSSVSGNTIYFGEGSWLTVV.

V is TRBV19 and J is TRBJ1-1, with TRBD1 as a possible D gene (5 bases). Germline V gene data show CDR1 as LNHDA and CDR2 as SQIVND (reference sequence). V gave up 5 bases and J gave up 0 bases, with 13 bases separating them. The CDR3 runs to 15 residues. The CDR3 protein is CASSPGTDMNTEAFF. Here the CDR3 DNA reads TGTGCCAGTAGTCCGGGGACCGATATGAACACTGAAGCTTTCTTT.

This clone was seen only once. V is TRBV20-1 and J is TRBJ2-7; D possibly corresponds to TRBD2 (5 bases). The germline gives CDR1 DFQATT, CDR2 SNEGSKA (reference sequence). The length of the CDR3 is 16 residues. The V end lost 5 bases, the J end lost 0 bases, and 20 bases lay between the germline ends. The CDR3 region is CSACDPRRTSSYEQYF. In DNA form, the CDR3 reads TGCAGTGCTTGTGACCCAAGGAGGACGAGCTCCTACGAGCAGTACTTC.

CDR3 coding DNA: TGCGCCAGCAGCCGATTCGGACAGGGGGATCAAGAGACCCAGTACTTC. This codes for CASSRFGQGDQETQYF. The rearrangement joins TRBV5-1 to TRBJ2-5, with 10 positions matching TRBD1. V lost 4 bases and J lost 2; bases outside the gene matches: 8. CDR1 and CDR2 from the germline V gene are SGHRS and YFSETQ. This CDR3 is built from 16 residues.

This clone has a handful of counts. The chain is built from TRBV3-1 (or the pseudogene TRBV3-2) and TRBJ2-7, with D unresolved. Germline V gene sequence: CDR1 LGHDT, CDR2 YNNKEL (reference sequence). Trimming removed 0 bases from V and 7 bases from J, with 10 bases in between. The CDR3 consists of 13 residues. The DNA of the CDR3 is TGTGCCAGCAGCCAAGATCCCTTGAGGGAGCAGTACTTC. It codes for CASSQDPLREQYF.